Below, one T cell receptor beta chain is given with its context. Its antigen is not known. CDR1 and CDR2 from the germline V gene are SGHRS and YFSETQ. The CDR3 consists of 15 residues. Without any T cell sorting, total RNA was isolated from whole blood. The RNA usage for each TCR library was approximately 3.5 ug of total RNA. A 6-nucleotide sample barcode was carried by the UMIs, which template switching added. Following a re-call of the 5' RACE reads, TCRdb has one entry per CDR3 protein and lacks DNA. This sample's table has about 450,000 distinct CDR3 sequences. This entry comes from a study of monozygotic twins with inflammatory bowel disease. Study results and limitations: Researchers report that IBD patients shared fewer clonotypes with others than healthy twins, especially amid disease activity.

Material: blood. The sequence derives from a human donor with ulcerative colitis or Crohn's disease, or a healthy co-twin of an affected twin (not recorded which). This chain connects TRBV5-1 to TRBJ2-6. The CDR3 here is CASSFQLAGANVLTF.